This entry is about one TCR beta chain. The antigen remains undetermined. CDR3 size: 16 residues. Germline V CDR1 and CDR2: SGHDN, FVKESK. Trimming stripped 2 bases from V and 5 bases from J, with 16 bases between. Reverse transcription of roughly 0.45 to 1 ug RNA used random hexamers. immunoSEQ multiplex PCR amplified TCR beta CDR3 across 54 Vbeta, 13 Jbeta. TCRdb recomputed calls from the immunoSEQ multiplex PCR reads with MiXCR, one row per CDR3 protein. The sample lists some 240,000 distinct CDR3 sequences; 90% to 97% were seen once. The source of the sample is a study of CD8 T cells in Susac syndrome. At the level of the study: The sequenced Susac syndrome patients comprised roughly 6 with active disease and about eight in remission. General study results and limits: The study recognized that the number of individuals in its TCR sequencing and HLA analysis was relatively small. The CD4+ T cell repertoires, which came from Susac syndrome patients, showed no sign of clonal expansion.

V usage is TRBV14 and J usage is TRBJ1-5, with D unclear. The sample taken for sequencing was CD4+ T cells from PBMCs. The TCR originated in a human donor with Susac syndrome. CDR3 nucleotides: TGTGCCAGCAGCCAACCCGGGGAGACCCAGTATCAGCCCCAGCATTTT. Translating gives CASSQPGETQYQPQHF.